This T cell receptor beta chain was profiled in a study of beta chain features in type 1 diabetes. Whole-study context: Cells sorted and examined across all samples totaled more than 90,000,000. Findings and limits, study-wide: A pattern of fewer insertions and more deletions at VDJ junctions was seen in type 1 diabetes patients. Any PCR bias toward short templates would affect both groups alike.

Every isolated RNA sample was fully reverse transcribed, so sequencing captured expressed TCRB transcripts. Only in-frame clones appear in the TCRdb table, and some are missing; sequencing was by immunoSEQ multiplex PCR. The table has about 370,000 clones, over 13% seen once. To note about this clone: The antigen remains unidentified.

With 11 bases removed from V and 4 bases from J, the gap between germline ends came to 15 bases. Germline V gives CDR1 MNHNY, CDR2 SVGAGI (reference sequence). The CDR3 totals 13 residues. The chain joins TRBV6-6 to TRBJ1-5; a weak D match, TRBD1 (5 bases). The receptor comes from a woman aged 18-35 years in good health. What was sequenced was naive CD4+ T cells from blood. This chain's CDR3 is CADAGGLNQPQHF. CDR3 in DNA: TGTGCCGATGCGGGGGGGTTGAATCAGCCCCAGCATTTT.